The next 11 T cell receptor beta chains were all read from a single sample in a study of shared clonotypes between healthy human individuals. Assay: immunoSEQ multiplex PCR; the TCRdb copy retains only in-frame clones and omits some. The table has 2 million to 2.5 million clones, 93% seen once. Sequencing was carried out using naive CD4+ T cells from PBMCs. Subset reported: CD45RA+ positively selected. The source is a man between 18 and 29 years old in good health. Some clones in this sample may be carry-over from other donors' samples.

In regard to this clone: In the same sample, other DNA sequences code for this CDR3. CDR3 nucleotides: TGTGCCAGCAGCTCTAACTCCTACGAGCAGTACTTC. It translates to CASSSNSYEQYF. J is TRBJ2-7 and V is TRBV28; D unresolved. V lost 6 bases and J lost 0, with 6 bases in between. Per germline, CDR1 MDHEN and CDR2 SYDVKM. The CDR3 runs to 12 residues.

The V call is TRBV28, the J call TRBJ1-3; the match to TRBD1 covers 7 bases. Germline V gives CDR1 MDHEN, CDR2 SYDVKM. V lost 7 bases and J lost 1; bases outside the gene matches: 4. This CDR3 has 14 residues. CDR3 nucleotides: TGTGCCAGCAATACAGGGGTTTCTGGAAACACCATATATTTT. This codes for CASNTGVSGNTIYF.

The CDR3 here is CASSGTKPGEQYF. The CDR3 coding sequence is TGTGCCAGCAGTGGGACTAAACCTGGCGAGCAGTACTTC. The genes are TRBV6-1 and TRBJ2-7; maybe TRBD2 (6 bases). CDR1 MNHNS and CDR2 SASEGT come from the germline V gene. Trimming removed 4 bases at V and 6 bases at J, with 13 bases between. The CDR3 has 13 amino acids.

The chain carries TRBV19 and TRBJ2-2; D is unresolved. Looked up from germline, CDR1 is LNHDA and CDR2 is SQIVND (reference sequence). The CDR3 is 14 amino acids. V was trimmed by 11 bases and J by 2 bases, leaving 15 bases between them. The CDR3 region is CAVKVPLNTGELFF. CDR3 bases: TGTGCCGTCAAGGTCCCCCTAAACACCGGGGAGCTGTTTTTT.

The V call is TRBV11-1, the J call TRBJ1-6; no definite D call. Germline assignment: CDR1 SGHAT and CDR2 FQDESV (reference sequence). V was clipped by 7 bases and J by 7 bases, with 11 bases between them. This CDR3 is 13 amino acids long. The CDR3: CASTPETNSPLHF. The CDR3, as DNA: TGTGCCAGCACTCCGGAGACCAATTCACCCCTCCACTTT.

The rearrangement uses TRBV9 and TRBJ2-7, with 10 bases identical to TRBD2. V lost 0 bases to trimming and J lost 0 bases; unmatched junction nucleotides: 3. The germline gives CDR1 SGDLS, CDR2 YYNGEE. The CDR3 extends over 16 amino acids. CDR3 sequence reads: CASSVAASGSSYEQYF. The CDR3 DNA reads as TGTGCCAGCAGCGTAGCGGCTAGCGGGAGCTCCTACGAGCAGTACTTC.

As concerns this clone: Other DNA sequences from this sample encode an identical CDR3 as well. V gene TRBV5-6 combines with J gene TRBJ2-7; 7 bases map to TRBD1. The CDR3 runs to 13 residues. Germline loops: CDR1 SGHDT, CDR2 YYEEEE. V lost 4 bases to trimming and J lost 1 base; unmatched junction nucleotides: 2. CDR3: CASSRDRSYEQYF. CDR3 nucleotide sequence: TGTGCCAGCAGCCGGGACAGATCCTACGAGCAGTACTTC.

This clone was found a few times. Other DNA variants within this sample encode the same CDR3. The rearrangement links TRBV4-3 to TRBJ1-2, with a tentative D call TRBD1 (5 bases). This CDR3 is 15 amino acids long. The germline V gene encodes CDR1 LGHNA and CDR2 YSLEER. The V gene lost 0 bases and the J gene lost 4 bases, with 12 bases spanning the gap. The CDR3 protein is CASSQDSGGSYGYTF. CDR3 nucleotide sequence: TGCGCCAGCAGCCAAGATTCGGGGGGAAGCTATGGCTACACCTTC.

This sequence joins TRBV7-2 and TRBJ2-1; weak D call: TRBD1 (5 bases). Germline V CDR1 and CDR2: SGHTA, FQGNSA. The CDR3 totals 14 residues. The V gene lost 0 bases and the J gene lost 6 bases, with 9 bases spanning the gap. As DNA, the CDR3 is TGTGCCAGCAGCTTAGCCAGGGTCAGCAATGAGCAGTTCTTC. As protein: CASSLARVSNEQFF.

This clone was observed once. The chain has TRBV9 and TRBJ2-5; D gene uncertain. CDR3 length: 13 amino acids. With 3 bases removed from V and 5 bases from J, the gap between germline ends came to 11 bases. Per the germline V gene, CDR1 is SGDLS and CDR2 is YYNGEE. The CDR3 region is CASSGHPWETQYF. CDR3 in DNA: TGTGCCAGCAGCGGGCACCCTTGGGAGACCCAGTACTTC.

The chain is built from TRBV4-1 and TRBJ1-6, with 7 bases matching TRBD1. Germline values: CDR1 MGHRA, CDR2 YSYEKL. The V and J ends lost 5 bases and 5 bases, in that order; junction bases with no gene match: 9. This CDR3 is 16 amino acids long. The CDR3 region is CASSTRKDRNNSPLHF. The CDR3 nucleotides are TGCGCCAGCAGCACCCGGAAGGACAGGAATAATTCACCCCTCCACTTT.